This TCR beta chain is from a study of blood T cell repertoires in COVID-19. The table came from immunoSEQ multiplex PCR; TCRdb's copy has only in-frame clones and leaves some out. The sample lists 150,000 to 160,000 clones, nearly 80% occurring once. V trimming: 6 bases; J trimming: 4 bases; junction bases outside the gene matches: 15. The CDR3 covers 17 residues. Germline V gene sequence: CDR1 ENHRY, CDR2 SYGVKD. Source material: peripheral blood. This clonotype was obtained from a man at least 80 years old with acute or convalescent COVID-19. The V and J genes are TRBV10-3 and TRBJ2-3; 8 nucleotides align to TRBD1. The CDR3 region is CAIRKGQGATFADTQYF. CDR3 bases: TGTGCCATCAGGAAAGGACAGGGCGCCACCTTTGCAGATACGCAGTATTTT.